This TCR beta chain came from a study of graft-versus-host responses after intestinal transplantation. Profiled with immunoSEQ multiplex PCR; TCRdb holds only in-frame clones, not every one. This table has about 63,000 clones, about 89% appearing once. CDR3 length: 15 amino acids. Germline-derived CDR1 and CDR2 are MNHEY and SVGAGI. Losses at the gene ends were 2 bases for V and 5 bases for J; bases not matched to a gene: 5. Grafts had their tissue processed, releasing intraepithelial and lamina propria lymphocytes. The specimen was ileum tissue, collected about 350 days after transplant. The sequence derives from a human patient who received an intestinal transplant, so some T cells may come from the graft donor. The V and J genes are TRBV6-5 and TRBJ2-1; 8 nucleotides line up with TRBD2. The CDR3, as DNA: TGTGCCAGCAGTTACGACGGGAGGGTAGACAATGAGCAGTTCTTC. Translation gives CASSYDGRVDNEQFF.